Each of the 6 T cell receptor beta chains below was sequenced from the same sample in a study of blood T cell repertoires in COVID-19. Repertoires were generated with immunoSEQ multiplex PCR, while TCRdb's copy carries only in-frame clones and drops some. The table lists about 68,000 clones, roughly 91% of them singletons. The material sequenced was peripheral blood. These receptor sequences come from a man aged 35 to 55 with COVID-19, enrolled during active disease.

V gene TRBV27 combines with J gene TRBJ2-5; 9 bases fit TRBD2. The CDR3 totals 15 residues. Germline V gene sequence: CDR1 MNHEY, CDR2 SMNVEV (reference sequence). Losses at the gene ends were 6 bases for V and 5 bases for J; bases not matched to a gene: 10. The CDR3 loop reads CASRPQAGGLETQYF. CDR3 nucleotide sequence: TGTGCCAGCAGACCCCAGGCGGGGGGGCTGGAGACCCAGTACTTC.

The chain couples TRBV11-2 to TRBJ2-1, with 10 nucleotides matching TRBD2. Per the germline V gene, CDR1 is SGHAT and CDR2 is FQNNGV. The CDR3 sequence is 15 residues long. Germline trimming cut 2 bases from V and 5 bases from J; bases unmatched to any gene: 3. In DNA form, the CDR3 reads TGTGCCAGCAGCTTACTAGCGGGGGCCCACAATGAGCAGTTCTTC. It codes for CASSLLAGAHNEQFF.

The chain uses TRBV6-8 and TRBJ1-5, with a weak D call TRBD1 (6 bases). The CDR3 has 16 residues. Per the germline V gene, CDR1 is MNHGY and CDR2 is SAAAGT. V was trimmed by 9 bases and J by 5 bases, leaving 23 bases between them. The CDR3 here is CASFGPGVDWDQPQHF. The CDR3, as DNA: TGTGCCAGTTTCGGCCCAGGGGTTGACTGGGATCAGCCCCAGCATTTT.

The rearrangement joins TRBV7-2 to TRBJ2-3; 8 nucleotides align to TRBD2. The CDR3 spans 12 residues. V shed 5 bases, J shed 10 bases, and the junction held 5 bases outside the gene matches. From germline, CDR1 is SGHTA and CDR2 FQGNSA. CDR3 sequence (DNA): TGTGCCAGCAGCCCGGGGGGGCCCTCGCAGTATTTT. This codes for CASSPGGPSQYF.

CDR3 nucleotide sequence: TGTGCCGCTTGGCCGGGACAGCTACAAGAGACCCAGTACTTC. Translating gives CAAWPGQLQETQYF. The chain links TRBV6-5 to TRBJ2-5; 7 nucleotides match TRBD1. Per germline, CDR1 MNHEY and CDR2 SVGAGI. V was pared by 11 bases and J by 2 bases, with 11 bases of the junction left unmatched. The CDR3 contains 14 residues.

The chain carries TRBV6-5 and TRBJ2-3; perhaps TRBD2 as D (5 bases). V was shortened by 5 bases and J by 2 bases, with 8 bases between the two germline ends. The germline V gene encodes CDR1 MNHEY and CDR2 SVGAGI. The CDR3 contains 13 residues. Written as DNA, the CDR3 is TGTGCCAGCAGTCACGGGGTCACAGATACGCAGTATTTT. Amino acid sequence: CASSHGVTDTQYF.